Listed below are T cell receptor beta chains from one sample, sequenced in a study of control samples from healthy donors and cancer patients. Method: immunoSEQ multiplex PCR; TCRdb's copy keeps in-frame clones and lacks some. The sample yields over 15,000 clones, 87% seen once. Input material: PBMCs. The receptors were sampled from a woman aged 70-85 years with colorectal cancer. The CDR3 runs from the conserved cysteine through the conserved F or W. The D gene is left open where the match is weak. For some rows the clone size is stated as once, few or many, or as a class when expanded; others skip it.

J gene	clone size	D gene	V gene	CDR3 protein	CDR3 DNA
TRBJ2-7	once	NA	TRBV9	CASSVGRTSYEQYF	TGTGCCAGCAGCGTAGGGCGTACCTCCTACGAGCAGTACTTC
TRBJ1-4	NA	TRBD1	TRBV3-1/TRBV3-2	CASSLRRKGAEKLFF	TGTGCCAGCAGCCTCCGACGGAAGGGGGCCGAAAAACTGTTTTTT
TRBJ2-1	NA	NA	TRBV6-5	CASSYSHEQFF	TGTGCCAGCAGTTACTCGCATGAGCAGTTCTTC
TRBJ1-2	NA	NA	TRBV7-9	CASSFPGGYGYTF	TGTGCCAGCAGCTTCCCGGGAGGCTATGGCTACACCTTC
TRBJ2-2	NA	NA	TRBV18	CASSPPRGHSNTGELFF	TGTGCCAGCTCCCCTCCCCGGGGACACTCGAACACCGGGGAGCTGTTTTTT
TRBJ2-2	once	TRBD2	TRBV10-3	CAIREGNTGELFF	TGTGCCATCCGGGAGGGGAATACCGGGGAGCTGTTTTTT
TRBJ1-2	NA	NA	TRBV5-5	CASSLDGYGYTF	TGTGCCAGCAGCTTGGACGGCTATGGCTACACCTTC
TRBJ1-4	NA	NA	TRBV2	CASSEGGKPEKLFF	TGTGCCAGCAGTGAAGGGGGGAAACCTGAAAAACTGTTTTTT
TRBJ2-4	NA	NA	TRBV9	CASSPTSKLAKNIQYF	TGTGCCAGCAGCCCGACAAGCAAGCTAGCCAAAAACATTCAGTACTTC
TRBJ2-5	NA	NA	TRBV5-6	CASSLRGFSGVQETQYF	TGTGCCAGCAGCTTGCGGGGTTTTTCAGGGGTCCAAGAGACCCAGTACTTC
TRBJ1-1	NA	NA	TRBV3-1/TRBV3-2	CASSQIPGRTEAFF	TGTGCCAGCAGCCAGATTCCGGGTAGGACTGAAGCTTTCTTT
TRBJ2-6	NA	NA	TRBV7-3	CASSPFRGSFSGANVLTF	TGTGCCAGCAGCCCCTTCAGGGGTTCCTTCTCTGGGGCCAACGTCCTGACTTTC
TRBJ2-3	NA	NA	TRBV7-9	CASSLGYTDTQYF	TGTGCCAGCAGCTTGGGCTACACAGATACGCAGTATTTT
TRBJ1-1	NA	TRBD1	TRBV30	CAWSKRTGRRNTEAFF	TGTGCCTGGAGTAAAAGGACAGGGAGAAGAAACACTGAAGCTTTCTTT
TRBJ2-1	once	TRBD1	TRBV30	CAWSQTGPNEQFF	TGTGCCTGGAGTCAGACAGGGCCTAATGAGCAGTTCTTC
TRBJ1-1	NA	NA	TRBV11-2	CASSREGDTEAFF	TGTGCCAGCAGCCGGGAGGGGGACACTGAAGCTTTCTTT
TRBJ2-7	NA	TRBD1	TRBV5-1	CASRQGANPYEQYF	TGCGCCAGCAGGCAGGGGGCTAATCCCTACGAGCAGTACTTC
TRBJ1-2	NA	NA	TRBV7-2	CASSLVRSPNYGYTF	TGTGCCAGCAGCTTAGTTCGCAGTCCTAACTATGGCTACACCTTC
TRBJ1-5	NA	TRBD1	TRBV19	CASTPDRGYNQPQHF	TGTGCCAGTACCCCAGACAGGGGCTATAATCAGCCCCAGCATTTT
TRBJ1-6	once	NA	TRBV4-1	CASSQDRGQVNTPLHF	TGCGCCAGCAGCCAAGATCGAGGGCAGGTTAATACACCCCTCCACTTT
TRBJ2-1	NA	NA	TRBV20-1	CSVLDEGREFF	TGCAGTGTTCTAGACGAGGGCCGAGAGTTCTTC